This T cell receptor (beta chain) was identified in a study of type 1 regulatory T cells. On the study more broadly: An in vitro protocol generated T-allo10, a Tr1-enriched, alloantigen-specific CD4 T cell product.

TCRdb analysed the reads with MiXCR anew, one entry per CDR3 protein. The sample includes about 23,000 distinct CDR3 sequences, roughly 45% of them seen just once. This clonotype was recorded only once. Its antigen is not known. Deletions cut 0 bases from V and 6 bases from J, with 8 bases between. Germline CDR1 ENHRY, CDR2 SYGVKD. The CDR3 sequence is 14 residues long. V usage is TRBV10-3 and J usage is TRBJ1-4, with a possible D match to TRBD1 (5 bases). Sequencing was carried out using cultured T cells, either the whole culture or a sorted T cell fraction (not recorded which). This sequence was found in a human donor in good health. The CDR3 sequence: CAISESDTYEKLFF. For the CDR3, the DNA is TGTGCCATCAGTGAGTCGGACACGTATGAAAAACTGTTTTTT.